The 32 T cell receptor beta chains listed next were all sequenced from one sample in a study of monozygotic twins with cystic fibrosis. Measured with immunoSEQ multiplex PCR; TCRdb has only the in-frame clones, and not every one. The data hold tens of thousands of clones, with approximately 84% observed a single time. Sequencing was performed on blood. Source of these receptors: a girl aged 2-15 years with cystic fibrosis.

The V and J genes are TRBV19 and TRBJ1-5; TRBD1 aligns across 9 bases. V trimming: 9 bases; J trimming: 1 base; junction bases outside the gene matches: 13. This CDR3 is built from 17 residues. Germline assignment: CDR1 LNHDA and CDR2 SQIVND (reference sequence). The CDR3 coding sequence is TGTGCCAGAATCCGGGACAGGGCTTTCCCAAGCAATCAGCCCCAGCATTTT. This sequence encodes CARIRDRAFPSNQPQHF.

J is TRBJ2-7 and V is TRBV2, with 7 nucleotides matching TRBD1. The CDR3 has 15 residues. Germline V gives CDR1 SNHLY, CDR2 FYNNEI. With 1 base clipped from V and 2 bases from J, the junction kept 5 bases outside the gene matches. DNA of the CDR3: TGTGCCAGCAGTGAAGAGGGGGCTCCCCCCTACGAGCAGTACTTC. Its protein is CASSEEGAPPYEQYF.

The rearrangement uses TRBV30 and TRBJ2-5, with 9 bases fitting TRBD1. The CDR3 is 12 amino acids. From germline, CDR1 is GTSNPN and CDR2 SVGIG (reference sequence). The CDR3 reads CAEQGAGETQYF. CDR3 sequence (DNA): TGTGCGGAACAGGGGGCAGGAGAGACCCAGTACTTC.

This rearrangement joins TRBV29-1 to TRBJ1-2, with D possibly TRBD1 on 5 matching bases. The CDR3 length is 15 residues. Trimming pared 2 bases from V and 0 bases from J, leaving 13 bases between. Per germline, CDR1 SQVTM and CDR2 ANQGSEA. CDR3: CSVELGVKANYGYTF. The CDR3 nucleotides read TGCAGCGTTGAACTGGGGGTCAAGGCTAACTATGGCTACACCTTC.

The chain links TRBV9 to TRBJ2-1; D is possibly TRBD1 (5 bases). Germline assignment: CDR1 SGDLS and CDR2 YYNGEE. Trimming took off 0 bases at V and 2 bases at J, with 12 bases between the two ends. The length of the CDR3 is 16 residues. As DNA, the CDR3 is TGTGCCAGCAGCGTAGTGTGGACACCTCCCTACAATGAGCAGTTCTTC. It is translated as CASSVVWTPPYNEQFF.

The chain uses TRBV10-3 and TRBJ2-7, with a possible D match to TRBD2 (5 bases). Germline V gene data show CDR1 as ENHRY and CDR2 as SYGVKD. This CDR3 has 13 amino acids. V was shortened by 3 bases and J by 3 bases, with 9 bases between the two germline ends. The CDR3 spells CAISDGVSYEQYF. The CDR3 nucleotides are TGTGCCATCAGTGACGGGGTTAGCTACGAGCAGTACTTC.

The V gene is TRBV5-6, the J gene TRBJ1-2, with 8 positions matching TRBD1. The CDR3 is made up of 14 amino acids. V lost 4 bases and J lost 6; bases outside the gene matches: 8. The germline CDR1 and CDR2 sequences are SGHDT and YYEEEE. The CDR3 loop reads CASSLYRGKNGYTF. As DNA, the CDR3 is TGTGCCAGCAGCCTTTACAGGGGGAAAAATGGCTACACCTTC.

The chain uses TRBV5-1 and TRBJ1-1; a possible D gene is TRBD1 (5 bases). Deletions cut 0 bases from V and 5 bases from J, with 11 bases between. Germline V gene data show CDR1 as SGHRS and CDR2 as YFSETQ. This CDR3 is 14 amino acids long. The CDR3 loop reads CASSLAGGYTEAFF. Written as DNA, the CDR3 is TGCGCCAGCAGCTTGGCTGGGGGGTATACTGAAGCTTTCTTT.

The CDR3 region is CASSLVGGAFF. The CDR3 DNA is TGTGCCAGCAGCTTAGTGGGAGGGGCTTTCTTT. The chain employs TRBV7-9 and TRBJ1-1; D call uncertain. CDR1 and CDR2 from the germline V gene are SEHNR and FQNEAQ (reference sequence). This CDR3 is built from 11 residues. Deletions cut 1 base from V and 11 bases from J, with 8 bases between.

The gene calls are TRBV19 and TRBJ2-7; no clear D. Trimming removed 3 bases from V and 6 bases from J, with 6 bases in between. Germline V gene data show CDR1 as LNHDA and CDR2 as SQIVND (reference sequence). This CDR3 has 11 amino acids. The CDR3: CASSMSSEQYF. CDR3 DNA sequence: TGTGCCAGTAGTATGAGTTCCGAGCAGTACTTC.

CDR3 DNA: TGTGCCAGCAGAAATAGCGGGGCGTTAGAGCAGTTCTTC. This sequence encodes CASRNSGALEQFF. The chain has TRBV6-4 and TRBJ2-1, with TRBD2 identical over 8 bases. The CDR3 has 13 amino acids. Germline assignment: CDR1 MRHNA and CDR2 SNTAGT. The trim removed 6 bases at V and 10 bases at J, leaving 8 bases unmatched.

This clone showed up just once. CDR3 loop: CASRLVYRGQGYTF. The CDR3 DNA reads TGCGCCAGCAGGCTCGTCTACAGGGGGCAAGGCTACACCTTC. The chain links TRBV5-1 to TRBJ1-2; the match to TRBD1 covers 9 bases. CDR1 SGHRS and CDR2 YFSETQ come from the germline V gene. The CDR3 is 14 amino acids. Losses at the gene ends were 5 bases for V and 8 bases for J; bases not matched to a gene: 10.

The genes are TRBV5-1 and TRBJ2-1; no clear D. Per germline, CDR1 SGHRS and CDR2 YFSETQ. Trimming stripped 4 bases from V and 8 bases from J, with 22 bases between. This CDR3 is 16 amino acids long. DNA for the CDR3: TGCGCCAGCAGCCTGGGTGGGAACCACGCAGTTGATGAGCAGTTCTTC. Translation: CASSLGGNHAVDEQFF.

The gene calls are TRBV7-6 and TRBJ2-3, with TRBD2 matching 8 bases. The CDR3 totals 17 residues. Trimming at V came to 0 bases and at J to 6 bases, leaving 11 bases not matched to a gene. Germline values: CDR1 SGHVS, CDR2 FNYEAQ. CDR3 loop: CASSLAAGGSGADTQYF. The CDR3 DNA follows: TGTGCCAGCAGCTTAGCCGCGGGTGGTAGCGGGGCGGATACGCAGTATTTT.

V usage is TRBV5-1 and J usage is TRBJ1-4; D call uncertain. The V gene lost 0 bases and the J gene lost 7 bases, with 13 bases spanning the gap. The V gene's germline CDR1 is SGHRS and CDR2 YFSETQ. There are 15 residues in the CDR3. CDR3 amino acids: CASSLGRVGGEKLFF. Written as DNA, the CDR3 is TGCGCCAGCAGCTTGGGCCGGGTTGGTGGTGAAAAACTGTTTTTT.

V and J are TRBV2 and TRBJ1-1; D is uncertain. V dropped 1 base and J dropped 1 base, with 16 bases sitting between them. Germline V gene lookup returns CDR1 SNHLY and CDR2 FYNNEI. The CDR3 has 17 amino acids. The CDR3 region is CASSEEEVLQPNTEAFF. For the CDR3, the DNA is TGTGCCAGCAGTGAAGAGGAGGTTTTGCAACCGAACACTGAAGCTTTCTTT.

This clone was found a few times. This chain's CDR3 is CSASGGAEAFF. CDR3 in DNA: TGCAGTGCTAGTGGCGGGGCTGAAGCTTTCTTT. The chain is built from TRBV20-1 and TRBJ1-1; D remains unclear. V was cut by 3 bases and J by 6 bases, with 8 bases left in between. The CDR3 runs 11 residues. Germline V CDR1 and CDR2: DFQATT, SNEGSKA (reference sequence).

The genes are TRBV29-1 and TRBJ1-4; D is undetermined. V lost 6 bases and J 5 bases, leaving 10 bases between the germline ends. Germline V gene lookup returns CDR1 SQVTM and CDR2 ANQGSEA. The CDR3 is 12 amino acids. The CDR3 reads CSVMGLNEKLFF. The CDR3 DNA follows: TGCAGCGTGATGGGCCTCAATGAAAAACTGTTTTTT. The variable domain in full, completed from reference TRBV29-1 and TRBJ1-4, reads SAVISQKPSRDICQRGTSLTIQCQVDSQVTMMFWYRQQPGQSLTLIATANQGSEATYESGFVIDKFPISRPNLTFSTLTVSNMSPEDSSIYLCSVMGLNEKLFFGSGTQLSVL.

The genes are TRBV27 and TRBJ2-5; the D gene is possibly TRBD1 (6 bases). CDR3 length: 15 amino acids. The germline V and J ends were trimmed by 4 bases and 0 bases, with 12 bases remaining between them. In germline, CDR1 is MNHEY, CDR2 SMNVEV (reference sequence). Written as DNA, the CDR3 is TGTGCCAGCAGTTACATAGGGGACAACCAAGAGACCCAGTACTTC. Its translation is CASSYIGDNQETQYF.

The genes are TRBV4-1 and TRBJ1-5, with D uncertain. V was clipped by 1 base and J by 7 bases, with 8 bases between them. Germline CDR1 reads MGHRA; CDR2 reads YSYEKL. The CDR3 is made up of 13 amino acids. The DNA for the CDR3 is TGCGCCAGCAGCCAAGTTCGGAGCCAGCCCCAGCATTTT. Residues: CASSQVRSQPQHF.

The chain couples TRBV6-5 to TRBJ1-4, with unresolved D. Germline values: CDR1 MNHEY, CDR2 SVGAGI. The CDR3 runs to 14 residues. Trimming removed 0 bases from V and 5 bases from J, with 7 bases in between. The CDR3 nucleotides read TGTGCCAGCAGTTACTCACAGAGCAATGAAAAACTGTTTTTT. Encoded protein: CASSYSQSNEKLFF.

The J gene is TRBJ1-2, the V gene TRBV10-3; a weak D match, TRBD1 (6 bases). CDR3 length equals 16 residues. Trimming cost V 0 bases and J 1 base, with 12 bases left between them. Germline assignment: CDR1 ENHRY and CDR2 SYGVKD. CDR3 sequence reads: CAISESKDSFNYGYTF. The CDR3 DNA is TGTGCCATCAGTGAGTCGAAGGACAGTTTTAACTATGGCTACACCTTC.

The chain employs TRBV4-1 and TRBJ2-5; the D gene could be TRBD1 or TRBD2 (6 bases each). Looked up from germline, CDR1 is MGHRA and CDR2 is YSYEKL. V gave up 6 bases and J gave up 2 bases, with 25 bases separating them. The CDR3 is 18 residues long. The CDR3 coding sequence is TGCGCCAGCAGACGCACGGGGGCGGAAAGCGAAGGTCAAGAGACCCAGTACTTC. It translates to CASRRTGAESEGQETQYF.

The chain recombines TRBV11-3 with TRBJ2-3; a weak D match, TRBD2 (6 bases). The V end lost 5 bases, the J end lost 0 bases, and 12 bases lay between the germline ends. Germline V gene sequence: CDR1 SGHNT, CDR2 YENEEA. This CDR3 is built from 15 residues. CDR3: CASSPTGTSTDTQYF. DNA for the CDR3: TGTGCCAGCAGCCCAACCGGGACTAGCACAGATACGCAGTATTTT.

The chain is built from TRBV9 and TRBJ2-1, with TRBD2 matching over 7 bases. Germline V gene lookup returns CDR1 SGDLS and CDR2 YYNGEE. With 0 bases clipped from V and 5 bases from J, the junction kept 5 bases outside the gene matches. The CDR3 runs 15 residues. The DNA of the CDR3 is TGTGCCAGCAGCGTAGGGGGGACTACAAACAATGAGCAGTTCTTC. The encoded protein is CASSVGGTTNNEQFF.

The chain combines TRBV5-1 with TRBJ1-1; D is uncertain. Germline CDR1 SGHRS, CDR2 YFSETQ. The CDR3 is 14 residues long. V was trimmed by 4 bases and J by 0 bases, leaving 10 bases between them. CDR3: CASSRDGLNTEAFF. For the CDR3, the DNA is TGCGCCAGCAGCCGCGACGGGTTGAACACTGAAGCTTTCTTT.

This clone was detected only a few times. V is TRBV2 and J is TRBJ1-6; unclear D gene. The CDR3 sequence is 13 residues long. Deletions cut 2 bases from V and 7 bases from J, with 6 bases between. CDR1 and CDR2 (germline): SNHLY, FYNNEI. The CDR3 here is CASSESRNSPLHF. The CDR3 DNA is TGTGCCAGCAGTGAAAGCAGGAATTCACCCCTCCACTTT.

This clone has more than one count but fewer than ten. The genes are TRBV11-3 and TRBJ1-6, with D possibly matching TRBD1 (5 bases). CDR1 is SGHNT and CDR2 is YENEEA in the germline V gene. Trimming cost V 1 base and J 6 bases, with 10 bases left between them. The CDR3 runs 15 residues. DNA of the CDR3: TGTGCCAGCAGCTTAGCCCGACAGAGTAATTCACCCCTCCACTTT. Its protein product is CASSLARQSNSPLHF. The variable domain in full, with the rest retrieved from reference TRBV11-3 and TRBJ1-6, is EAGVVQSPRYKIIEKKQPVAFWCNPISGHNTLYWYLQNLGQGPELLIRYENEEAVDDSQLPKDRFSAERLKGVDSTLKIQPAELGDSAVYLCASSLARQSNSPLHFGNGTRLTVT.

CDR3 bases: TGTGCCAGCAGCTTAGGTGCAGGAAAAAACATTCAGTACTTC. This translates into CASSLGAGKNIQYF. V usage is TRBV7-2 and J usage is TRBJ2-4; D call uncertain. Deletions cut 1 base from V and 4 bases from J, with 8 bases between. Per the germline V gene, CDR1 is SGHTA and CDR2 is FQGNSA. This CDR3 has 14 amino acids.

The V gene is TRBV19, the J gene TRBJ2-7, with TRBD2 identical over 9 bases. Germline values: CDR1 LNHDA, CDR2 SQIVND (reference sequence). The CDR3 runs to 11 residues. CDR3 loop: CASGGFNEQYF. The DNA of the CDR3 is TGTGCTAGCGGGGGATTCAACGAGCAGTACTTC.

This CDR3 reads CASSSYDRVGSSYNEQFF. The CDR3 nucleotides are TGTGCCAGCAGCTCATACGACAGGGTCGGAAGCTCCTACAATGAGCAGTTCTTC. V usage is TRBV9 and J usage is TRBJ2-1, with 7 positions matching TRBD1. CDR1 is SGDLS and CDR2 is YYNGEE in the germline V gene. V was pared by 4 bases and J by 0 bases, with 13 bases of the junction left unmatched. The length of the CDR3 is 18 residues.

This chain joins TRBV4-3 and TRBJ2-5, with D hard to call. The CDR3 covers 18 residues. CDR1 and CDR2 from the germline V gene are LGHNA and YSLEER. Trimming left V 3 bases short and J 3 bases short, with 23 bases between. The CDR3 loop is CASSQQAAGVRQKETQYF. The CDR3 DNA sequence: TGCGCCAGCAGCCAGCAGGCCGCTGGGGTAAGACAAAAAGAGACCCAGTACTTC.